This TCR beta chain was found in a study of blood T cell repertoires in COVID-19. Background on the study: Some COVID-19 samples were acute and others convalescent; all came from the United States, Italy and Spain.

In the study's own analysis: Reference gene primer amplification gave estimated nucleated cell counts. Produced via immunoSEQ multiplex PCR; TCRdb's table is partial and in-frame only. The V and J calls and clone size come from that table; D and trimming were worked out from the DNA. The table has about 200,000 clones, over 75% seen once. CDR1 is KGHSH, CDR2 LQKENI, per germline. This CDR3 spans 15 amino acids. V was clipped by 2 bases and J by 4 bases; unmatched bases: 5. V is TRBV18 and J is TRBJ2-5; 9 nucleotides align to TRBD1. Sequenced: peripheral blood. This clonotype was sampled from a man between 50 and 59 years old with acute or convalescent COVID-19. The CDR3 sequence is CASSPRTGDGETQYF. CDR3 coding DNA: TGTGCCAGCTCACCAAGGACAGGGGACGGAGAGACCCAGTACTTC. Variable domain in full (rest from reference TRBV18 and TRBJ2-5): NAGVMQNPRHLVRRRGQEARLRCSPMKGHSHVYWYRQLPEEGLKFMVYLQKENIIDESGMPKERFSAEFPKEGPSILRIQQVVRGDSAAYFCASSPRTGDGETQYFGPGTRLLVL.